A selection of T cell receptor beta chains follows, all from one sample in a study of shared clonotypes between healthy human individuals. The data were produced by immunoSEQ multiplex PCR, yet TCRdb's version contains in-frame clones alone and is incomplete. The repertoire includes about 1 million clones, about 76% of them detected once, and about 1.5% sits in the top ten. The sequencing sample was made of memory CD4+ T cells sorted from blood. Every receptor here comes from a man aged 18 to 29 in good health. The CDR3 runs from the conserved cysteine through the conserved F or W. The D gene is left open where the match is weak. Some rows mark clone size as missing; the rest say once, few, many or name a class of expanded clone.

TRBJ1-5 | TRBV18 | NA | NA | CASSPRGDNQPQHF | TGTGCCAGCTCACCCCGGGGCGACAATCAGCCCCAGCATTTT
TRBJ1-5 | TRBV4-1 | NA | NA | CASSQDTFLSYQPQHF | TGCGCCAGCAGCCAAGACACATTCTTAAGCTATCAGCCCCAGCATTTT
TRBJ2-5 | TRBV11-3 | NA | NA | CASSLGRWEQYF | TGTGCCAGCAGCTTAGGCCGGTGGGAGCAGTACTTC
TRBJ2-7 | TRBV6-6 | NA | NA | CASRRESLGEQYF | TGTGCCAGCAGACGGGAGTCTTTGGGCGAGCAGTACTTC
TRBJ1-5 | TRBV7-2 | NA | NA | CASSLMAEPQHF | TGTGCCAGCAGCTTAATGGCTGAGCCCCAGCATTTT
TRBJ1-1 | TRBV5-1 | NA | NA | CASSLEDGRLAFF | TGCGCCAGCAGCTTGGAAGATGGGAGGTTAGCTTTCTTT
TRBJ2-3 | TRBV5-1 | NA | NA | CASSLDRGTDTQYF | TGCGCCAGCAGCCTGGACAGAGGCACAGATACGCAGTATTTT
TRBJ2-2 | TRBV6-1 | NA | few | CASRSLAANTGELFF | TGTGCCAGCAGGTCCCTAGCCGCGAACACCGGGGAGCTGTTTTTT
TRBJ2-7 | TRBV5-1 | TRBD1 | NA | CASSRLAGPNSGGQYF | TGCGCCAGCAGCCGGCTAGCCGGACCCAACTCAGGGGGGCAGTACTTC
TRBJ2-7 | TRBV10-3 | TRBD1 | once | CATRQGTPYEQYF | TGTGCCACCAGACAGGGAACCCCCTACGAGCAGTACTTC
TRBJ2-5 | TRBV7-2 | NA | NA | CASSLGTEGETQYF | TGTGCCAGCAGCTTAGGGACCGAAGGGGAGACCCAGTACTTC
TRBJ2-1 | TRBV4-3 | TRBD1 | NA | CASSQDFQGAREQFF | TGCGCCAGCAGCCAAGATTTTCAGGGGGCTCGTGAGCAGTTCTTC